This TCR beta chain was captured in a study of T cell changes during pregnancy in multiple sclerosis (dated by TCRdb to between 2018 and 2021). About the study as a whole: The study examined how the T cell repertoire changed over the course of pregnancy in women with multiple sclerosis.

Receptor libraries were prepared by the immunoSEQ multiplex PCR assay. TCRdb re-hosts the immuneACCESS table, in-frame sequences only. Its copies lack some clones; in the studies checked, an unresolved V gene accounts for under half of them, and the cause for the rest is not known. In all, the sample holds about 60,000 clones, and over 80% of those were seen once. Of the sample, around 0.8% is held by the ten largest clones. The CDR3 measures 13 amino acids from cysteine to phenylalanine. Only CDR3 DNA is held: 39 bases, read in frame from base 1. At the junction V is shortened by 5 bases and J by 2 bases, with 10 bases in between. The germline V gene encodes CDR1 SNHLY and CDR2 FYNNEI. The count of this clone is one. Its antigen has not been determined. One base away there is no much larger clone; base qualities are not given.

Here the chain combines TRBV2 and TRBJ2-7; the D gene identity is not certain. Sequences were derived from CD4+ T cells from peripheral blood mononuclear cells, sampled in the first trimester of pregnancy. The receptor's source is a female donor with multiple sclerosis, enrolled in a pregnancy study. The DNA sequence follows: TGTGCCAGCAGTTATACCGCAGCCTACGAGCAGTACTTC. It encodes CASSYTAAYEQYF.